This T cell receptor beta chain was found in a study of cytomegalovirus exposure and HLA in healthy donors. Study conclusions and caveats: In the analysis, some V segments, TRBV6-2 and TRBV6-3 included, were excluded as indistinguishable. Productive rates of about 87% or about 30% were seen for most TCR beta V segments in an earlier analysis. The study assumed roughly uniform donor sequencing depth for presence/absence analyses.

Germline-derived CDR1 and CDR2 are SGHTA and FQGNSA. Trimming at V came to 5 bases and at J to 3 bases, leaving 4 bases not matched to a gene. This CDR3 region has 14 residues. As concerns this clone: The antigen remains unidentified.

Donors consisted of healthy bone marrow donors. PCR was performed using 60 Vbeta and 13 Jbeta primers. Assay: immunoSEQ multiplex PCR; the TCRdb copy retains only in-frame clones and omits some. The table lists approximately 60,000 clones, roughly 85% of them singletons. Sequencing was done on a sample of PBMCs. The receptor comes from a man aged 25-45 years in good health and CMV-seronegative. The V call is TRBV7-2, the J call TRBJ2-7; TRBD2 matches 10 bases. CDR3 DNA: TGTGCCAGCAGCAAAGCGGGGGGGAACTACGAGCAGTACTTC. Amino acids: CASSKAGGNYEQYF.